This T cell receptor (beta chain) was observed in a study of cytomegalovirus exposure and HLA in healthy donors. Study-level information: Ancestry clustering placed 70% to 85% of approximately 370 genotyped donors in the Caucasian-associated cluster. General study points: Presence/absence analyses treated sequencing depth as roughly uniform across donors. With high specificity and sensitivity, the classifier reportedly diagnosed cytomegalovirus status. Several of the most significant clusters were apparently associated with common viral pathogens in a later analysis.

The PCR contained 60 Vbeta and 13 Jbeta primers. Assay: immunoSEQ multiplex PCR; the TCRdb copy retains only in-frame clones and omits some. The sample includes 75,000 to 85,000 clones, around 80% of them seen just once. This clone has a single count. Its specificity is not known. The germline gives CDR1 LNHDA, CDR2 SQIVND (reference sequence). Trimming at V came to 1 base and at J to 8 bases, leaving 13 bases not matched to a gene. The CDR3 loop spans 17 amino acids. The sequence derives from a male donor in good health and CMV-seronegative. This chain connects TRBV19 to TRBJ2-1; 8 nucleotides line up with TRBD2. Sample: PBMCs. In DNA form, the CDR3 reads TGTGCCAGTAGTATAGGTCTTACTAGCGGAGGAGGCGATGAGCAGTTCTTC. Its protein is CASSIGLTSGGGDEQFF.